A single sample is the source of the 12 T cell receptor beta chains below, sequenced in a study of siplizumab effects on memory and regulatory T cells. The protocol was immunoSEQ multiplex PCR, while the TCRdb copy is restricted to in-frame clones and leaves out a portion. The sample includes roughly 100,000 clones, around nine tenths of them seen just once. Sequenced input: CD4+ T cells sorted from blood. These receptors all stem from a human donor in good health.

The chain is built from TRBV18 and TRBJ2-7; D uncertain. This CDR3 comprises 13 residues. Germline CDR1 reads KGHSH; CDR2 reads LQKENI. Trimming shortened V by 5 bases and J by 2 bases, and 10 bases separated the two germline ends. For the CDR3, the DNA is TGTGCCAGCTCAAAGATATCCACCTACGAGCAGTACTTC. Its protein product is CASSKISTYEQYF.

The genes are TRBV16 and TRBJ1-1; 7 positions agree with TRBD1. V shed 4 bases, J shed 0 bases, and the junction held 5 bases outside the gene matches. CDR1 is KGHSY, CDR2 FQNENV, per germline. The CDR3 consists of 15 residues. The CDR3 coding sequence is TGTGCCAGCAGCCCAAGGGGGCCCATGAACACTGAAGCTTTCTTT. This codes for CASSPRGPMNTEAFF.

The gene calls are TRBV6-5 and TRBJ2-7; 8 positions match TRBD1. Trimming removed 5 bases from V and 6 bases from J; junction bases left unmatched: 9. Germline V lookup: CDR1 MNHEY, CDR2 SVGAGI. The CDR3 extends over 14 amino acids. The CDR3 loop is CASSPDRGGREQYF. The CDR3, as DNA: TGTGCCAGCAGTCCCGACAGGGGAGGTCGCGAGCAGTACTTC.

CDR3 loop: CASSNSGENYEQYF. The CDR3 coding sequence is TGCGCCAGCAGCAATAGCGGGGAGAACTACGAGCAGTACTTC. V and J are TRBV5-1 and TRBJ2-5, with 8 positions matching TRBD2. The last part of the DNA fits TRBJ2-7 better; the J call may be wrong. CDR3 length equals 14 residues. Germline-derived CDR1 and CDR2 are SGHRS and YFSETQ.

The chain carries TRBV2 and TRBJ1-1, with D maybe TRBD1 (5 bases). The V gene lost 7 bases and the J gene lost 0 bases, with 12 bases spanning the gap. The germline V gene encodes CDR1 SNHLY and CDR2 FYNNEI. The CDR3 extends over 14 amino acids. The CDR3 protein is CASIVDSLNTEAFF. CDR3 DNA sequence: TGTGCCAGCATTGTAGACAGCTTGAACACTGAAGCTTTCTTT.

This clone occurred once. The CDR3 coding sequence is TGTGCCAGCAGTGAATTTGCCCTGGGGACAGGAATTCAACTTTTGGGTTCACCCCTCCACTTT. It encodes CASSEFALGTGIQLLGSPLHF. V usage is TRBV6-1 and J usage is TRBJ1-6, with TRBD1 matching 8 bases. This CDR3 comprises 21 residues. V was clipped by 2 bases and J by 9 bases; unmatched bases: 24. The germline V gene encodes CDR1 MNHNS and CDR2 SASEGT.

This chain joins TRBV27 and TRBJ2-2; no clear D gene. Per germline, CDR1 MNHEY and CDR2 SMNVEV (reference sequence). The CDR3 runs to 12 residues. V lost 5 bases to trimming and J lost 1 base, with 2 bases between them. CDR3 nucleotide sequence: TGTGCCAGCAGTGTGAACACCGGGGAGCTGTTTTTT. Residues: CASSVNTGELFF.

This chain connects TRBV19 to TRBJ2-2; D not resolved. The germline V and J ends were trimmed by 3 bases and 5 bases, with 10 bases remaining between them. The CDR3 extends over 14 amino acids. CDR1 and CDR2 from the germline V gene are LNHDA and SQIVND (reference sequence). The CDR3 DNA reads TGTGCCAGTAGTATGGGGATTCATACCGGGGAGCTGTTTTTT. Protein: CASSMGIHTGELFF.

In this sample, this clone turned up once. The genes are TRBV6-1 and TRBJ2-5, with D perhaps matching TRBD1 (6 bases). Germline V gene data show CDR1 as MNHNS and CDR2 as SASEGT. With 10 bases removed from V and 2 bases from J, the gap between germline ends came to 20 bases. The length of the CDR3 is 15 residues. The CDR3 sequence: CAIWRIRDTQETQYF. DNA of the CDR3: TGTGCCATTTGGAGGATCAGGGACACTCAAGAGACCCAGTACTTC.

This chain uses TRBV7-3 with TRBJ1-1; D call uncertain. The V gene lost 5 bases and the J gene lost 3 bases, with 13 bases spanning the gap. Germline CDR1 reads SGHTA; CDR2 reads FQGTGA. The CDR3 is 14 residues long. The DNA for the CDR3 is TGTGCCAGCAGCCCAGGTGCGCCTTACACTGAAGCTTTCTTT. The encoded protein is CASSPGAPYTEAFF.

The chain combines TRBV19 with TRBJ2-7, with 12 bases fitting TRBD2. The J segment lost 2 bases and the V segment lost 6 bases, leaving 11 bases of the junction unmatched. CDR1 is LNHDA, CDR2 SQIVND, per germline (reference sequence). This CDR3 spans 17 amino acids. The DNA of the CDR3 is TGTGCCAGTAGCCACCCGGGACTAGCGGGCCCGACCTACGAGCAGTACTTC. The encoded protein is CASSHPGLAGPTYEQYF.

The chain couples TRBV2 to TRBJ1-1; D is uncertain. V lost 8 bases and J 5 bases, leaving 15 bases between the germline ends. This CDR3 comprises 13 residues. Looked up from germline, CDR1 is SNHLY and CDR2 is FYNNEI. The CDR3 region has the DNA TGTGCCAGCGGGTCGGAAGGGATGACTGAAGCTTTCTTT. Protein product: CASGSEGMTEAFF.